This T cell receptor (beta chain) stems from a study of blood T cell repertoires in COVID-19. Whole-study context: The analysed material was cDNA or gDNA that came from T cells, B-cell-depleted T cells, or PBMCs.

This clone has just one count. Method: immunoSEQ multiplex PCR; TCRdb's copy keeps in-frame clones and lacks some. The sample holds 250,000 to 350,000 clones, approximately 90% seen once. The material sequenced was peripheral blood. The receptor comes from a woman in her twenties or thirties with COVID-19, enrolled during active disease.

The CDR3 region is CASSYPADSRQFF. CDR3 in DNA: TGTGCCAGCAGTTACCCGGCCGACAGTCGTCAGTTCTTC. The chain is built from TRBV27 and TRBJ2-1; D is possibly TRBD1 (5 bases). This CDR3 has 13 amino acids. V was cut by 4 bases and J by 13 bases, with 17 bases left in between. Looked up from germline, CDR1 is MNHEY and CDR2 is SMNVEV (reference sequence).